This T cell receptor beta chain was sequenced for a study of blood T cell repertoires in COVID-19 (TCRdb year 2020). A note on the overall study: Samples from collaborators originated in the United States, Italy and Spain and spanned both the acute and convalescent phases of COVID-19. The material from the prospective study consisted of cDNA or gDNA derived from T cells, B-cell-depleted T cells, or PBMCs. Deeply sampled blood TCRbeta repertoires from subjects exposed to, actively infected with, or recovered from COVID-19 were included in the dataset. A freely available public database, intended as a resource for researchers studying the immune response to SARS-CoV-2, is where the repertoires were released. The samples were drawn from the first 160 participants of the ongoing ImmuneRACE study and from 1,254 subjects provided by 6 global collaborators. The sample metadata nearly always contained a de-identified subject ID, COVID-19 status, age in years and sex. Where HLA class I and class II types were available, the types were taken from metadata supplied by the sample provider, not from assay-based typing. General conclusions and limits of the study: Clinical and demographic metadata were provided uncurated, with the amount varying by source and participant.

The CDR3 measures 16 amino acids from cysteine to phenylalanine. Left in the record is the CDR3 DNA by itself, 48 bases read in frame from the first base. The germline V end is reduced by 2 bases and the J end by 0 bases; junction bases left unmatched: 5. Sequences MNHEY (CDR1) and SVGAGI (CDR2) are obtained from the germline V gene. The collaborating institutions used their own protocols to collect whole blood in K2EDTA tubes. For TCRbeta analysis, collaborator samples were shipped as frozen whole blood, as isolated PBMCs, or as DNA extracted from either sample type. Details on this clone: Which antigen it targets is not known. No base quality values were provided; no much bigger clone lies one nucleotide off.

TCRbeta CDR3 regions were amplified from genomic DNA using the immunoSEQ Assay, a bias-controlled multiplex PCR. Per the original workflow: The number of nucleated cells in each sample was estimated by amplification of reference gene primers within the assay. Sequence reads were collapsed and filtered to measure the absolute abundance of every unique TCRbeta CDR3 rearrangement. For each sample, productive Simpson clonality was calculated as the square root of Simpson's diversity index across productive rearrangements. TCRdb provides this immuneACCESS table in a form limited to in-frame rearrangements. Some clones are lacking; in checked studies, under half of them reflect an unresolved V gene, and why the rest are absent is not known. D and trimming were read from the DNA, whereas the V and J calls and clone size are those reported in that table. This sample has roughly 70,000 clones in its table, and 85% to 90% of those were observed once. About 7% of the sample is held by the ten biggest clonotypes.

The sequence joins TRBV6-5 to TRBJ2-7; TRBD1 aligns with 9 central bases. This clonotype was obtained from a woman aged 80 or over with active COVID-19. The sample was peripheral blood. DNA sequence: TGTGCCAGCAGTTACAGTCGGACAGGGGACTCCTACGAGCAGTACTTC. It translates to CASSYSRTGDSYEQYF.